This entry describes one T cell receptor (beta chain). The same CDR3 also results from other DNA sequences found in this sample. Libraries were prepared by immunoSEQ multiplex PCR; TCRdb keeps only in-frame clonotypes and omits some of them. Among some 60,000 clones, around 80% were seen once, and the ten largest hold roughly 13%. V lost 6 bases, J lost 0 bases, and 11 bases lay in between. The length of the CDR3 is 15 residues. CDR1 LNHDA and CDR2 SQIVND come from the germline V gene (reference sequence). Genomic DNA template from tumor biopsies or peripheral blood, 616 ng to 6,004 ng input. This record comes from a study of T cells in tumors after PD-1 blockade. Study-level background: Some patients also took daily vismodegib 150 mg during anti-PD-1 treatment.

This TCR came from a human donor with basal cell carcinoma. The V call is TRBV19, the J call TRBJ1-4; weak D call: TRBD1 (6 bases). Sequenced material: PBMCs, taken before anti-PD-1 treatment. CDR3 in amino acids: CASSGQSATNEKLFF. The CDR3 DNA is TGTGCCAGTAGCGGACAGAGCGCAACTAATGAAAAACTGTTTTTT.